This record covers a single T cell receptor beta chain. Each replicate PCR on the sorted subsets used 200 to 250 ng DNA (around 31,000 T cell genomes). Here immunoSEQ multiplex PCR was the method, and the copy in TCRdb shows in-frame clones only, minus some. The profile covers 2,500,000 or so clones, with 80% to 95% appearing a single time and 0.3% to 0.45% taken by the ten largest. The CDR3 sequence is 15 residues long. CDR1 is MDHEN, CDR2 SYDVKM, per germline. The junction had 16 bases not matched to a gene; V was cut back by 8 bases and J by 8 bases. Nashville, Tennessee was home to all donors, who were Caucasian adults. This sample was included in a study of shared clonotypes between healthy human individuals.

This receptor was taken from a man aged 18 to 29 in good health. Some clones in this sample may be carry-over from other donors' samples. Material: naive CD4+ T cells from PBMCs. Stated subset: CD45RA+ positively selected. This chain links TRBV28 with TRBJ1-2, with 8 nucleotides matching TRBD1. CDR3 DNA: TGTGCCAGCGGGGCCGTACAGGGGGGTGGGTTAGGCTACACCTTC. This codes for CASGAVQGGGLGYTF.